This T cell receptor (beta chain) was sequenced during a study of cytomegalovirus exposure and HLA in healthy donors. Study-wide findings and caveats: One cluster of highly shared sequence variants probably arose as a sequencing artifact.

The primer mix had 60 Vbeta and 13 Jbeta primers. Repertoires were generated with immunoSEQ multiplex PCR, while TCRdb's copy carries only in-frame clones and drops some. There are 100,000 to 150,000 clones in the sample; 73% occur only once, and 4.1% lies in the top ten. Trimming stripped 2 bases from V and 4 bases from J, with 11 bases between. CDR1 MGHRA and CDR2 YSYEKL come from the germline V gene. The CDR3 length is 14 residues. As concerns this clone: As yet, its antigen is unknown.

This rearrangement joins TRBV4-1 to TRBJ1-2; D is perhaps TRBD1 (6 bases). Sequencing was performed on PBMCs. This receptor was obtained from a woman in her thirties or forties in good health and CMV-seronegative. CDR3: CASSQSGQGYGYTF. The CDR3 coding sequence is TGCGCCAGCAGCCAATCGGGACAAGGCTATGGCTACACCTTC.